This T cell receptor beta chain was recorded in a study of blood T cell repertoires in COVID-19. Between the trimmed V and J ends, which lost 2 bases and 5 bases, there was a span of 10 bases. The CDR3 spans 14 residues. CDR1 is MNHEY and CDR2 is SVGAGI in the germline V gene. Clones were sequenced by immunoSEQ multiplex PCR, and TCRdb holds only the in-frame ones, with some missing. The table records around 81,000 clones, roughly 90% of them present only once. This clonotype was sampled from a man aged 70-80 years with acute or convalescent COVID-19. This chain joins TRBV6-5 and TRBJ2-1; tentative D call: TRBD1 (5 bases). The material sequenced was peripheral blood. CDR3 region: CASSYTVDNNEQFF. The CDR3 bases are TGTGCCAGCAGTTACACGGTGGACAACAATGAGCAGTTCTTC.